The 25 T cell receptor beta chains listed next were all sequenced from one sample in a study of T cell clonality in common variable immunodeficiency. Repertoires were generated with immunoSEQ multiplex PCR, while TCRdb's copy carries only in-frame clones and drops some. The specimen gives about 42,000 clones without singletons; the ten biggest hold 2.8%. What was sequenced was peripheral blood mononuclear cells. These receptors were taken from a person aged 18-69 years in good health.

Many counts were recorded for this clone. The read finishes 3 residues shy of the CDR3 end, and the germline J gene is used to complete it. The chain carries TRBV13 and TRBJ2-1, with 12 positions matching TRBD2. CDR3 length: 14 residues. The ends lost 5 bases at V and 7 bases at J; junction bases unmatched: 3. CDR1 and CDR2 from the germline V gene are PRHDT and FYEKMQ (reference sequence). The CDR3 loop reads CASSQGLAGNEQFF. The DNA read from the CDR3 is TGTGCCAGCAGCCAAGGACTAGCGGGGAATGAG.

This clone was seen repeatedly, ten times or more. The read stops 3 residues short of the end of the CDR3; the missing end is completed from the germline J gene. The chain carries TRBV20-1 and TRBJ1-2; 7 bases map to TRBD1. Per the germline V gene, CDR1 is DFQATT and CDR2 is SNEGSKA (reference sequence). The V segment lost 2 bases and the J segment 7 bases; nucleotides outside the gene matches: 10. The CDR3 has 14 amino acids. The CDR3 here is CSARKTGMGGGYTF. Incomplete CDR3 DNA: TGCAGTGCTAGAAAGACAGGGATGGGGGGTGGC.

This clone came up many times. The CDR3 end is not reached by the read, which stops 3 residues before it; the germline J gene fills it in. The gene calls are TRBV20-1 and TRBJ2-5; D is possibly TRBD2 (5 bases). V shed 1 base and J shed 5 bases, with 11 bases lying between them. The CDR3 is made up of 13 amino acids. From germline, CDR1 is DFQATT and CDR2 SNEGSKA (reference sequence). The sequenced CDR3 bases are TGCAGTGCTAGAGCGGCTAGCATGGAGACC. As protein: CSARAASMET. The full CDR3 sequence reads CSARAASMETQYF.

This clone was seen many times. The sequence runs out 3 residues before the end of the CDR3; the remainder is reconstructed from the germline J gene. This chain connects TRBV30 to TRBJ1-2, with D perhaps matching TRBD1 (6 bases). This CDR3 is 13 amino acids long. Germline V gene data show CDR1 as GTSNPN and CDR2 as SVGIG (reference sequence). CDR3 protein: CAGTRTALYGYTF. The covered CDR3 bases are TGTGCGGGAACCAGGACAGCCCTCTATGGC.

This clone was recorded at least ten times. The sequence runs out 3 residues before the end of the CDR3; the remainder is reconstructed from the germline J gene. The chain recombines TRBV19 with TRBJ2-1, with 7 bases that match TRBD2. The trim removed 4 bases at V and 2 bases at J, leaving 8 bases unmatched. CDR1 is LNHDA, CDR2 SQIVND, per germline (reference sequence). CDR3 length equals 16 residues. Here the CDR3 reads CASSKAGTTPYNEQFF. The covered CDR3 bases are TGTGCCAGTAGTAAGGCCGGGACTACCCCCTACAATGAG.

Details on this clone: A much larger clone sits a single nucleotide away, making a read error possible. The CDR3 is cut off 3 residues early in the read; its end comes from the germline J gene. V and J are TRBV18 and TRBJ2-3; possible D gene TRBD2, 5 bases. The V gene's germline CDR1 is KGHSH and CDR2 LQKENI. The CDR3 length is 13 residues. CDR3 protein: CASSPPAVKTQYF. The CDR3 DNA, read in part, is TGTGCCAGCTCACCGCCAGCGGTGAAGACG. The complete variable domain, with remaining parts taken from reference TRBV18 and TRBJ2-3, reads NAGVMQNPRHLVRRRGQEARLRCSPMKGHSHVYWYRQLPEEGLKFMVYLQKENIIDESGMPKERFSAEFPKEGPSILRIQQVVRGDSAAYFCASSPPAVKTQYFGPGTRLTVL.

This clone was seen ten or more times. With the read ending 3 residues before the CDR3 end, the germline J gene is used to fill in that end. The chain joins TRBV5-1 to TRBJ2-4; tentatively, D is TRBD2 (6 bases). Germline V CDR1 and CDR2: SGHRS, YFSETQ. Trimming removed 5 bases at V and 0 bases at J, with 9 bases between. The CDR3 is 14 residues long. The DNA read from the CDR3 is TGCGCCAGCAGTGCGGGGATAGCCAAAAACATT. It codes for CASSAGIAKNI. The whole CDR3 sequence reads CASSAGIAKNIQYF.

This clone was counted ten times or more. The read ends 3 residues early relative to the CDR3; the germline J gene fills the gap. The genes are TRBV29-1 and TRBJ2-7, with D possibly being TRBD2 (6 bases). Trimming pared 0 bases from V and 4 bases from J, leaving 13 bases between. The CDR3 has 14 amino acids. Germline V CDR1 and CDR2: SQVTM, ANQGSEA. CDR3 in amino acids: CSVEETGEGYEQYF. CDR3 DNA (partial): TGCAGCGTTGAAGAAACGGGAGAGGGGTACGAG.

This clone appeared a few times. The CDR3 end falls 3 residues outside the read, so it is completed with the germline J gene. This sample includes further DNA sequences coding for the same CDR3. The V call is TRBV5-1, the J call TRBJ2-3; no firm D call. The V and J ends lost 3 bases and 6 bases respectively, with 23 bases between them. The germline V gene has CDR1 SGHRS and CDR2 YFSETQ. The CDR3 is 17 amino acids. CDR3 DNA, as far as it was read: TGCGCCAGCAGCTCCCATGTTACTTGGTTGTCTGCGGATACG. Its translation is CASSSHVTWLSADT. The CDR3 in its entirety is CASSSHVTWLSADTQYF.

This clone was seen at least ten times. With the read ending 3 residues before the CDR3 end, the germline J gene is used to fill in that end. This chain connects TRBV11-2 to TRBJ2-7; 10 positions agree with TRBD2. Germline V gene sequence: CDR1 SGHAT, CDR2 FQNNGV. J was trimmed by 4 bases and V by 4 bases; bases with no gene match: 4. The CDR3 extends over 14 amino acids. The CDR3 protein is CASSSPGLAYEQYF. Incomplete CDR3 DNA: TGTGCCAGCAGCTCACCGGGACTAGCGTACGAG.

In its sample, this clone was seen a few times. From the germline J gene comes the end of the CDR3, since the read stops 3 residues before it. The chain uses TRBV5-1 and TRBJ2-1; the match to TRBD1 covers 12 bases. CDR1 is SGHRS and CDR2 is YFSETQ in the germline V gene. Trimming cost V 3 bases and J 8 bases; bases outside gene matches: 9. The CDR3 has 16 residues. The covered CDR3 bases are TGCGCCAGCAGCTGGAGACCGGGACAGGGGGCGGATGAG. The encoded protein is CASSWRPGQGADE. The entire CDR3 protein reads CASSWRPGQGADEQFF.

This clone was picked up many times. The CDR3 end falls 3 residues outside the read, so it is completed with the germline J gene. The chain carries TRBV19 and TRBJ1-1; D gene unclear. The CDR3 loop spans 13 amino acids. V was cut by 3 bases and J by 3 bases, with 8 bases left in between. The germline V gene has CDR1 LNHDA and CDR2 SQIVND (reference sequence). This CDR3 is CASSIEGYTEAFF. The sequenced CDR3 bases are TGTGCCAGTAGTATCGAGGGTTACACTGAA. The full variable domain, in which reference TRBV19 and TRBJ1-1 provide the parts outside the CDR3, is DGGITQSPKYLFRKEGQNVTLSCEQNLNHDAMYWYRQDPGQGLRLIYYSQIVNDFQKGDIAEGYSVSREKKESFPLTVTSAQKNPTAFYLCASSIEGYTEAFFGQGTRLTVV.

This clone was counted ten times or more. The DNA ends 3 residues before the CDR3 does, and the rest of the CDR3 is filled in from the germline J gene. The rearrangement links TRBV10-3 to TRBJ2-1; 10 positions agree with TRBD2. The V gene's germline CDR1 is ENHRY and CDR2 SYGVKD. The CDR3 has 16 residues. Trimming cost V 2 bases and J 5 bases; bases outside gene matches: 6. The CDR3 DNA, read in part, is TGTGCCATCAGTGAGACCTCTAGCGGGAGTAACAATGAG. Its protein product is CAISETSSGSNNE. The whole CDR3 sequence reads CAISETSSGSNNEQFF.

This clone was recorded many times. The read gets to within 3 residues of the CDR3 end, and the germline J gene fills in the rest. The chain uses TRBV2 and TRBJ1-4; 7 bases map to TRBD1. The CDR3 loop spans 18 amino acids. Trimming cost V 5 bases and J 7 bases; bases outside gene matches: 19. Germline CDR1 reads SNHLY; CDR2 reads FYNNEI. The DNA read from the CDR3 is TGTGCCAGCAGTCAAAGAGCGGCAGGGGGTGCATGGGGTGAAAAA. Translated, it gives CASSQRAAGGAWGEK. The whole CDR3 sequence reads CASSQRAAGGAWGEKLFF. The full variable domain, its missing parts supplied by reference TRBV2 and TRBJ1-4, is EPEVTQTPSHQVTQMGQEVILRCVPISNHLYFYWYRQILGQKVEFLVSFYNNEISEKSEIFDDQFSVERPDGSNFTLKIRSTKLEDSAMYFCASSQRAAGGAWGEKLFFGSGTQLSVL.

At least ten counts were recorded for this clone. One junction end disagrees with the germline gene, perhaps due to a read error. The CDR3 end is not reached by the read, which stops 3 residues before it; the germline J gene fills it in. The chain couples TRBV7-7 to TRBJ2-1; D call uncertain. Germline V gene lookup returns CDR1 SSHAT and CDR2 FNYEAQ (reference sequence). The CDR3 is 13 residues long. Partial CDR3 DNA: TGTGCTAGCAGCCTAGACCAGTACAATGAG. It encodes CASSLDQYNE. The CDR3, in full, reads CASSLDQYNEQFF.

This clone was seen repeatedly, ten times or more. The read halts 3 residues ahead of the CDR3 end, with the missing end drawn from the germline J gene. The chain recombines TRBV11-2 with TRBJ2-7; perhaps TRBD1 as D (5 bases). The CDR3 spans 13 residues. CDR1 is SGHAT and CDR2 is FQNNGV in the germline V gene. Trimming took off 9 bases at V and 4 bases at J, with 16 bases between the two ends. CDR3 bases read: TGTGCCAGTGCACAGGTGGGGATTTACGAG. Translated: CASAQVGIYE. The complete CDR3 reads CASAQVGIYEQYF.

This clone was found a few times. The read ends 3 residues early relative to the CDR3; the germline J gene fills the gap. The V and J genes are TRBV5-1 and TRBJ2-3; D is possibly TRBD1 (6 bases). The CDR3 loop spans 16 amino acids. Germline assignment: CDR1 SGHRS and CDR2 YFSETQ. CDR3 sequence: CASSANLGHYNQPQYF. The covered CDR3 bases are TGCGCCAGCTCGGCCAACCTGGGACACTATAATCAGCCG.

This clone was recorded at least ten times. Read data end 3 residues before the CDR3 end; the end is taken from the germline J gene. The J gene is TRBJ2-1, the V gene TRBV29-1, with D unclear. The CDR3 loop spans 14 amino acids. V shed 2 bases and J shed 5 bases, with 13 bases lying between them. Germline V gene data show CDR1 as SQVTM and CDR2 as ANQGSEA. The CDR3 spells CSVEKTQRDNEQFF. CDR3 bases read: TGCAGCGTTGAAAAGACTCAAAGAGACAATGAG.

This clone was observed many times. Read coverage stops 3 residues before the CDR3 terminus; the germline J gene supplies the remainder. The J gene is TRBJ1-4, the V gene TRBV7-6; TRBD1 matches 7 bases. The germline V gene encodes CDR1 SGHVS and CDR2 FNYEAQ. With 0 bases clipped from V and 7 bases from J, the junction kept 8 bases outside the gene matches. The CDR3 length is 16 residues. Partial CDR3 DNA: TGTGCCAGCAGCTTAGCGACAGGGCCCCTAGGTGAAAAA. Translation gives CASSLATGPLGEK. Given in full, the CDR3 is CASSLATGPLGEKLFF.

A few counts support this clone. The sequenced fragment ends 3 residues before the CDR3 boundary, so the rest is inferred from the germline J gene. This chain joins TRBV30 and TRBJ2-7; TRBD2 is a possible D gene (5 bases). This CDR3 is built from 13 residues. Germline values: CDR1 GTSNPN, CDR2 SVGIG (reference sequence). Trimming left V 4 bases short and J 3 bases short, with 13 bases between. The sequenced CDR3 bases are TGTGCCTGGAATTACCGGGGTCACTACGAG. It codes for CAWNYRGHYE. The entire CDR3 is CAWNYRGHYEQYF.

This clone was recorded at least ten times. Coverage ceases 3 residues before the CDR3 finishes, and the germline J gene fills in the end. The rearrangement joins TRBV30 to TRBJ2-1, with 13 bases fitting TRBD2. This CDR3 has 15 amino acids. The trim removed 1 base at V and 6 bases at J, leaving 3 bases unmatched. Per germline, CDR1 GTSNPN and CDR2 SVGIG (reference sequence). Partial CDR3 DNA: TGTGCCTGGAGTGAAGGACTAGCGGGGGCCAATGAG. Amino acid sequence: CAWSEGLAGANE. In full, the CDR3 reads CAWSEGLAGANEQFF.

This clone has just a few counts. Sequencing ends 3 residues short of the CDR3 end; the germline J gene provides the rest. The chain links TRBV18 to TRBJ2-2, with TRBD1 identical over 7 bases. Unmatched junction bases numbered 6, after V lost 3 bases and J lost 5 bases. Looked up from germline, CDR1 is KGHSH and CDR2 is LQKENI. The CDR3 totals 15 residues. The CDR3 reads CASSPRDSSTGELFF. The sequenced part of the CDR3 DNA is TGTGCCAGCTCACCCCGGGACAGCTCGACCGGGGAG.

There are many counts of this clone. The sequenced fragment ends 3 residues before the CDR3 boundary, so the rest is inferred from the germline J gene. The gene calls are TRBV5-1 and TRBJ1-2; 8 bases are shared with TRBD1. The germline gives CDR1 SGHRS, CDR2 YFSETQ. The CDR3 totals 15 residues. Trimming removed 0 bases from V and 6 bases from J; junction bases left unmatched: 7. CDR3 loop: CASSLDGQGVDGYTF. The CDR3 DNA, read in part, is TGCGCCAGCAGCTTGGATGGACAGGGAGTGGATGGC.

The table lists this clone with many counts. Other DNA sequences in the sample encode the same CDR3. The sequenced CDR3 bases are TGTGCCAGTAGCGGACAGAACCAAGAGACC. Its protein is CASSGQNQET. The whole CDR3 region reads CASSGQNQETQYF. The chain employs TRBV19 and TRBJ2-5; a weak D match, TRBD1 (6 bases). The read terminates 3 residues ahead of where the CDR3 ends, so the germline J gene completes it. CDR1 is LNHDA and CDR2 is SQIVND in the germline V gene (reference sequence). V was shortened by 6 bases and J by 0 bases, with 8 bases between the two germline ends. The CDR3 has 13 residues.

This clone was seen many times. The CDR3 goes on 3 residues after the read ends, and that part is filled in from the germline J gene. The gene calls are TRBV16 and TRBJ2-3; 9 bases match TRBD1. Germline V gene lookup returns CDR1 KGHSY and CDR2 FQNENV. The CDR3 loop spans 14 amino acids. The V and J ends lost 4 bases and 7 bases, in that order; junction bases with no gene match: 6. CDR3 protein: CASSLGQGTNTQYF. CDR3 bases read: TGTGCCAGCAGCCTGGGACAGGGAACCAATACG.